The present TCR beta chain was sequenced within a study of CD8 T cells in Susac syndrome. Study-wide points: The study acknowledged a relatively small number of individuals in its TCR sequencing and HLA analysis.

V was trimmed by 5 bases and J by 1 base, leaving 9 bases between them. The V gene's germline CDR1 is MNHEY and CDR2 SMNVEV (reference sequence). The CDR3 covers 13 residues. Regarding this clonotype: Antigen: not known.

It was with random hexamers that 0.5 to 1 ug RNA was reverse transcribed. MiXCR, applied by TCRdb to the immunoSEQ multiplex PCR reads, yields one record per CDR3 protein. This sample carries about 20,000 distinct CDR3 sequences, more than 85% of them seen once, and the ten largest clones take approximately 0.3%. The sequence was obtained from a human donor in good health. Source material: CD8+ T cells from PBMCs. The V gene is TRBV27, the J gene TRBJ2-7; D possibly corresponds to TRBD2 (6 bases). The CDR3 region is CASSHGSSYEQYF. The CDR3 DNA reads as TGTGCCAGCAGTCACGGGAGTTCCTACGAGCAGTACTTC.